What follows describes a single T cell receptor beta chain. A read error likely explains this, since a far larger clone differs by one base. The source of the sample is a study of shared clonotypes between healthy human individuals. The germline V and J ends were trimmed by 4 bases and 0 bases, with 13 bases remaining between them. The CDR3 covers 15 residues. Germline V gene lookup returns CDR1 GTSNPN and CDR2 SVGIG (reference sequence). Clones were read by immunoSEQ multiplex PCR, and TCRdb kept only the in-frame ones, dropping some. The sample has hundreds of thousands of clones; approximately 77% are singletons.

This clonotype was obtained from a woman between 40 and 50 years old in good health. Some clones in this sample may be carry-over from other donors' samples. Sequenced: PBMCs. The chain is built from TRBV30 and TRBJ1-5, with TRBD1 as a possible D gene (5 bases). The CDR3 coding sequence is TGTGCCTGGAACGAGGGACGCCCTAGCAATCAGCCCCAGCATTTT. It yields the protein CAWNEGRPSNQPQHF.